This section outlines one T cell receptor (beta chain) sequence together with its context. In the original analysis: The authors estimated nucleated cell counts from reference gene primer amplification. Sequenced by immunoSEQ multiplex PCR; TCRdb stores in-frame clones only, minus some. V and J calls plus clone size are reproduced from that table; the DNA served to infer D and trimming. Of over 250,000 clones in the sample, more than 80% were seen once. These data are taken from a study of blood T cell repertoires in COVID-19. Per germline, CDR1 SGDLS and CDR2 YYNGEE. Unmatched junction bases numbered 6, after V lost 3 bases and J lost 5 bases. The CDR3 has 14 amino acids.

Material: peripheral blood. J is TRBJ1-1 and V is TRBV9; 8 bases agree with TRBD1. The TCR sequence derives from a woman between 50 and 59 years old with COVID-19, enrolled during active disease. The CDR3 DNA sequence: TGTGCCAGCAGCGCCAGGGGGCTCTCAACTGAAGCTTTCTTT. Amino acids: CASSARGLSTEAFF.